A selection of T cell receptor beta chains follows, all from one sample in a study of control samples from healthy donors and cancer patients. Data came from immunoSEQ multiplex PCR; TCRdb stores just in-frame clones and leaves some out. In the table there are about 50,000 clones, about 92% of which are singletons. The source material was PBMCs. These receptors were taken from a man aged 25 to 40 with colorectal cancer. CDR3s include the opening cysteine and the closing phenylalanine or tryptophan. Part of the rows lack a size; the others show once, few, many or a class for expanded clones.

cdr3_aa: CASSLGQGLGPQHF
v_call: TRBV5-6
clone_size: few
j_call: TRBJ1-5

cdr3_aa: CASSLGLFQTGEYNEQFF
v_call: TRBV18
clone_size: NA
j_call: TRBJ2-1

cdr3_aa: CAWSVYGDGYTF
v_call: TRBV30
clone_size: NA
j_call: TRBJ1-2

cdr3_aa: CASEEGFNEKLFF
v_call: TRBV2
clone_size: NA
j_call: TRBJ1-4

cdr3_aa: CASGLWGHEQYF
v_call: TRBV27
clone_size: NA
j_call: TRBJ2-7

cdr3_aa: CSVEDLGRGPYEQFF
v_call: TRBV29-1
clone_size: NA
j_call: TRBJ2-1

cdr3_aa: CASSSGQGHYGYTF
v_call: TRBV7-9
clone_size: once
j_call: TRBJ1-2

cdr3_aa: CAWSEVGQGAMIYGYTF
v_call: TRBV30
clone_size: NA
j_call: TRBJ1-2

cdr3_aa: CASSRTGKDTGELFF
v_call: TRBV23-1
clone_size: NA
j_call: TRBJ2-2

cdr3_aa: CATSDLERPPGSSYNSPLHF
v_call: TRBV24-1
clone_size: once
j_call: TRBJ1-6

cdr3_aa: CASSLSVGPGANVLTF
v_call: TRBV5-1
clone_size: NA
j_call: TRBJ2-6

cdr3_aa: CASISDGTATGELFF
v_call: TRBV6-6
clone_size: NA
j_call: TRBJ2-2

cdr3_aa: CASSLGGPLQPQHF
v_call: TRBV5-6
clone_size: NA
j_call: TRBJ1-5

cdr3_aa: CATSVAAGGRETQYF
v_call: TRBV24-1
clone_size: NA
j_call: TRBJ2-5

cdr3_aa: CASSLSRGGLYGYTF
v_call: TRBV7-2
clone_size: once
j_call: TRBJ1-2

cdr3_aa: CASSIGQGGTGELFF
v_call: TRBV19
clone_size: NA
j_call: TRBJ2-2

cdr3_aa: CAWSPPTVSVNTEAFF
v_call: TRBV30
clone_size: NA
j_call: TRBJ1-1

cdr3_aa: CASSLGLSTDTQYF
v_call: TRBV5-1
clone_size: NA
j_call: TRBJ2-3

cdr3_aa: CAWTNRGWNSPLHF
v_call: TRBV30
clone_size: NA
j_call: TRBJ1-6

cdr3_aa: CASSFSGGPGRDIQYF
v_call: TRBV11-2
clone_size: NA
j_call: TRBJ2-4

cdr3_aa: CATRAGDGYGYTF
v_call: TRBV24-1
clone_size: NA
j_call: TRBJ1-2

cdr3_aa: CASSSVTGLLQGYTF
v_call: TRBV5-4
clone_size: NA
j_call: TRBJ1-2

cdr3_aa: CASQIDRNTGELFF
v_call: TRBV4-1
clone_size: NA
j_call: TRBJ2-2

cdr3_aa: CASSQEGQGIGTGELFF
v_call: TRBV4-2
clone_size: NA
j_call: TRBJ2-2

cdr3_aa: CASSPQGQGNQPQHF
v_call: TRBV3-1/TRBV3-2
clone_size: NA
j_call: TRBJ1-5

cdr3_aa: CSVYGFTQGADNYGYTF
v_call: TRBV29-1
clone_size: NA
j_call: TRBJ1-2

cdr3_aa: CASSPPGLFNEQFF
v_call: TRBV11-2
clone_size: NA
j_call: TRBJ2-1

cdr3_aa: CASSQDPGTGQDIQYF
v_call: TRBV4-1
clone_size: NA
j_call: TRBJ2-4

cdr3_aa: CASSSDGGNGELFF
v_call: TRBV5-1
clone_size: NA
j_call: TRBJ2-2

cdr3_aa: CASSYSISGELFF
v_call: TRBV6-5
clone_size: NA
j_call: TRBJ2-2

cdr3_aa: CAWSPPRTSTNNEQFF
v_call: TRBV30
clone_size: NA
j_call: TRBJ2-1

cdr3_aa: CASSMQGSYNEQFF
v_call: TRBV19
clone_size: NA
j_call: TRBJ2-1

cdr3_aa: CASSFGPKSYEQYF
v_call: TRBV7-9
clone_size: NA
j_call: TRBJ2-7

cdr3_aa: CSAHRNTEAFF
v_call: TRBV20-1
clone_size: NA
j_call: TRBJ1-1

cdr3_aa: CASSWDPISEAFF
v_call: TRBV11-2
clone_size: NA
j_call: TRBJ1-1

cdr3_aa: CASSQDLYRLSTYNGQFF
v_call: TRBV3-1/TRBV3-2
clone_size: NA
j_call: TRBJ2-1

cdr3_aa: CATSSWGGGGYTF
v_call: TRBV15
clone_size: NA
j_call: TRBJ1-2

cdr3_aa: CASSFRDSPLHF
v_call: TRBV7-8
clone_size: NA
j_call: TRBJ1-6

cdr3_aa: CASSTGLGYQETQYF
v_call: TRBV6-2/TRBV6-3
clone_size: NA
j_call: TRBJ2-5

cdr3_aa: CASSEFALVGSPLHF
v_call: TRBV6-1
clone_size: NA
j_call: TRBJ1-6

cdr3_aa: CASRRQRGTYNEQFF
v_call: TRBV6-5
clone_size: NA
j_call: TRBJ2-1

cdr3_aa: CASSLDTANYGYTF
v_call: TRBV5-4
clone_size: NA
j_call: TRBJ1-2

cdr3_aa: CASSLEAGTVKETQYF
v_call: TRBV7-2
clone_size: NA
j_call: TRBJ2-5